These T cell receptor beta chains were read from a single sample in a study of blood T cells in healthy people across ages. TCRdb reprocessed the 5' RACE reads via MiXCR and lists one record per CDR3 protein. Of roughly 1.5 million distinct CDR3 sequences listed, less than 45% were seen once; the top ten hold roughly 3.7%. Sequenced input: blood. These receptors were obtained from a woman aged 18-30 years in good health. The CDR3 runs from the conserved cysteine through the conserved F or W. Rows may omit the clone size; those that give it use once, few, many or a size class.

size,V,J,CDR3
NA,TRBV5-1,TRBJ2-7,CASKRDRAYEQYF
NA,TRBV5-5,TRBJ2-5,CASSFRDRVWDETQYF
NA,TRBV4-1,TRBJ2-7,CASSQAAGPSSYEQYF
NA,TRBV5-8,TRBJ2-7,CASSPSFSGKFWGYNEQYF
few,TRBV28,TRBJ1-1,CASGGRGLNTEAFF
NA,TRBV20-1,NA,CSATCEYEQYF
NA,TRBV14,TRBJ1-4,CASSRATGPEKLFF
NA,TRBV6-6,TRBJ2-3,CASSYGRGVSTDTQYF
NA,TRBV6-2/TRBV6-3,TRBJ2-7,CASSDQTTYEQYF
NA,TRBV20-1,TRBJ2-3,CSASGGTSGDPLVSQYF
NA,TRBV20-1,TRBJ1-1,CSARRTGGHTEAFF
few,TRBV3-1,TRBJ2-7,CASSPGTSGFYEQYF
NA,TRBV4-1,TRBJ2-7,CASSQPGTVYEQYF
NA,TRBV7-3,NA,CASSLGFGGVIYEQYF
few,TRBV5-1,TRBJ2-3,CASSLNGGTTDTQYF
few,TRBV15,TRBJ2-1,CATSTRYNEQFF
few,TRBV10-3,TRBJ2-7,CAINPGTASYEQYF
NA,TRBV12-3/TRBV12-4,TRBJ2-3,CASNPLGGLAGTDTQYF
NA,TRBV18,TRBJ2-7,CASSPEGLAGTYEQYF
few,TRBV27,TRBJ2-7,CASSDIFSYEQYF
many,TRBV29-1,TRBJ2-7,CSVGDSSYEQYF
NA,TRBV6-1,TRBJ1-3,CASSEGRSWLGNTIYF
NA,TRBV13,NA,CASSSGLAGQQPHEQYF
few,TRBV6-2/TRBV6-3,TRBJ2-1,CASSSNELAGARNEQFF
NA,TRBV4-1,TRBJ2-2,CASTLLPGLGDFTGELFF
many,TRBV7-2,TRBJ2-5,CASSSLQETQYF
NA,TRBV27,TRBJ2-1,CASSLSTGPAGEQFF
NA,TRBV15,NA,CATSRETRDNEQYF
few,TRBV9,TRBJ2-1,CASSASLGQYNEQFF
NA,TRBV15,TRBJ1-2,CTTSPDSNYGYTF
NA,TRBV30,TRBJ1-1,CAWSWGGLNTEAFF
NA,TRBV4-1,TRBJ2-5,CASRVLVADNEQYF
NA,TRBV27,TRBJ2-7,CASSLVWDSRGVFDEQYF
NA,TRBV7-9,TRBJ2-2,CASSFPASGSTGELFF
NA,TRBV9,TRBJ2-1,CASGVGVGPYNEQFF
NA,TRBV5-1,TRBJ2-1,CASSLGVGSSYNKQFF
once,TRBV28,TRBJ2-7,CASNGGEPYEQYF
few,TRBV7-9,TRBJ2-1,CASPQGYNEQFF
NA,TRBV12-3/TRBV12-4,TRBJ1-1,CASSLGGENTEAFF
few,TRBV7-2,TRBJ2-1,CASSWGGTSGNGEQFF
few,TRBV5-6,TRBJ1-2,CASSAFRDNGYTF
few,TRBV11-2,TRBJ2-3,CASSLVLSGDTDTQYF